The next 16 T cell receptor beta chains were all read from a single sample in a study of CD8 T cells in Susac syndrome. Random-hexamer reverse transcription was applied to roughly 0.5 to 1 ug RNA. TCRdb used MiXCR to reprocess the immunoSEQ multiplex PCR reads, holding one entry per CDR3 protein. The sample shows about 66,000 distinct CDR3 sequences, 94% of them seen only once. Sequences were obtained from CD8+ T cells from PBMCs. The receptors derive from a human donor with multiple sclerosis.

This chain connects TRBV5-1 to TRBJ2-7, with 7 bases matching TRBD1. CDR1 is SGHRS, CDR2 YFSETQ, per germline. Trimming took 4 bases from V and 3 from J; bases not matched to a gene: 4. This CDR3 spans 13 amino acids. The CDR3 nucleotides read TGCGCCAGCAGCCAGGGACAGAGCTACGAGCAGTACTTC. It translates to CASSQGQSYEQYF.

The chain couples TRBV12-3 or TRBV12-4 to TRBJ2-7; possible D gene TRBD1, 5 bases. CDR3 length: 14 residues. V was pared by 6 bases and J by 2 bases, with 14 bases between. CDR3 sequence (DNA): TGTGCCAGCAGGTTGACAGAAAGACCCTACGAGCAGTACTTC. This translates into CASRLTERPYEQYF.

The rearrangement links TRBV6-5 to TRBJ1-5; possible D gene TRBD1, 5 bases. Germline values: CDR1 MNHEY, CDR2 SVGAGI. V was cut by 5 bases and J by 0 bases, with 8 bases left in between. The CDR3 covers 14 residues. CDR3 protein: CASSDSFSNQPQHF. DNA for the CDR3: TGTGCCAGCAGTGACAGCTTTAGCAATCAGCCCCAGCATTTT.

The chain joins TRBV15 to TRBJ2-3; no clear D gene. Per the germline V gene, CDR1 is LNHNV and CDR2 is YYDKDF (reference sequence). This CDR3 is 16 amino acids long. Trimming shortened V by 0 bases and J by 1 base, and 11 bases separated the two germline ends. The CDR3 sequence is CATSRDSLAGTDTQYF. CDR3 sequence (DNA): TGTGCCACCAGCAGAGATTCCCTCGCAGGCACAGATACGCAGTATTTT.

The rearrangement uses TRBV20-1 and TRBJ2-6, with D unclear. Germline V gene data show CDR1 as DFQATT and CDR2 as SNEGSKA (reference sequence). V lost 0 bases and J 4 bases, leaving 16 bases between the germline ends. CDR3 length: 17 residues. CDR3 loop: CSARDVTVGPGANVLTF. CDR3 nucleotides: TGCAGTGCTAGAGACGTAACAGTCGGGCCAGGGGCCAACGTCCTGACTTTC.

The chain recombines TRBV27 with TRBJ2-1, with unresolved D. The germline V and J ends were trimmed by 4 bases and 5 bases, with 9 bases remaining between them. Germline lookup yields CDR1 MNHEY and CDR2 SMNVEV (reference sequence). The CDR3 has 13 residues. This CDR3 reads CASSSPLDNEQFF. For the CDR3, the DNA is TGTGCCAGCAGTTCCCCCTTAGACAATGAGCAGTTCTTC.

In nucleotides, the CDR3 is TGTGCCATCAGTGAGTCCCCGACAGGGAACACAGATACGCAGTATTTT. This encodes CAISESPTGNTDTQYF. The chain uses TRBV10-3 and TRBJ2-3, with TRBD1 identical over 7 bases. The CDR3 covers 16 residues. CDR1 and CDR2 (germline): ENHRY, SYGVKD. V was clipped by 0 bases and J by 2 bases; unmatched bases: 5.

The rearrangement joins TRBV29-1 to TRBJ1-1; D gene uncertain. Germline CDR1 and CDR2: SQVTM and ANQGSEA. Trimming removed 6 bases at V and 3 bases at J, with 5 bases between. The CDR3 is 10 amino acids. CDR3 amino acids: CSVFYTEAFF. The CDR3 DNA is TGCAGCGTCTTCTACACTGAAGCTTTCTTT.

The V gene is TRBV29-1, the J gene TRBJ2-4, with 7 bases identical to TRBD1. The V segment lost 1 base and the J segment 8 bases; nucleotides outside the gene matches: 2. The CDR3 loop spans 12 amino acids. Germline CDR1 SQVTM, CDR2 ANQGSEA. The CDR3, as DNA: TGCAGCGTTGAAGGACAGGGTTACATTCAGTACTTC. Residues: CSVEGQGYIQYF. The complete variable domain, with remaining parts taken from reference TRBV29-1 and TRBJ2-4, reads SAVISQKPSRDICQRGTSLTIQCQVDSQVTMMFWYRQQPGQSLTLIATANQGSEATYESGFVIDKFPISRPNLTFSTLTVSNMSPEDSSIYLCSVEGQGYIQYFGAGTRLSVL.

The chain carries TRBV24-1 and TRBJ2-7; TRBD1 agrees at 7 bases. The length of the CDR3 is 14 residues. V lost 2 bases, J lost 8 bases, and 8 bases stayed unmatched. The germline gives CDR1 KGHDR, CDR2 SFDVKD. The CDR3 nucleotides are TGTGCCACCAGTGATTACAGGGGAAACGAGCAGCAGTACTTC. Translation gives CATSDYRGNEQQYF.

This chain joins TRBV20-1 and TRBJ1-1; possibly TRBD1 for D (5 bases). Trimming removed 4 bases from V and 6 bases from J, with 9 bases in between. Per the germline V gene, CDR1 is DFQATT and CDR2 is SNEGSKA (reference sequence). The CDR3 runs 11 residues. The CDR3 region has the DNA TGCAGTGCTACGGACACTTCTGAAGCTTTCTTT. Translation: CSATDTSEAFF.

The rearrangement joins TRBV20-1 to TRBJ1-2, with D possibly being TRBD1 (6 bases). This CDR3 is built from 17 residues. With 5 bases removed from V and 5 bases from J, the gap between germline ends came to 27 bases. Germline values: CDR1 DFQATT, CDR2 SNEGSKA (reference sequence). CDR3 DNA: TGCAGTGCTGGCCACCTCGGACCGCGTGTGAGGGGGTATGGCTACACCTTC. Translation gives CSAGHLGPRVRGYGYTF.

This chain links TRBV6-6 with TRBJ2-7; D may be TRBD1 (6 bases). CDR3 size: 15 residues. The germline CDR1 and CDR2 sequences are MNHNY and SVGAGI (reference sequence). V was clipped by 7 bases and J by 4 bases, with 20 bases between them. The CDR3 DNA follows: TGTGCCAGCACCGACTCGACAGGTGGGTGGTACGAGCAGTACTTC. This translates into CASTDSTGGWYEQYF.

A single count supports this clonotype. V and J are TRBV12-3 or TRBV12-4 and TRBJ1-3, with TRBD1 matching 7 bases. With 5 bases clipped from V and 0 bases from J, the junction kept 4 bases outside the gene matches. The CDR3 contains 15 residues. The CDR3 loop is CASSPGTASGNTIYF. The CDR3 DNA follows: TGTGCCAGCAGTCCAGGGACAGCCTCTGGAAACACCATATATTTT.

The V gene is TRBV29-1, the J gene TRBJ2-7; TRBD1 might be the D (7 bases). The CDR3 is 13 residues long. Germline CDR1 and CDR2: SQVTM and ANQGSEA. The V end was cut by 5 bases, the J end by 0 bases, with 11 bases between. The CDR3 bases are TGCAGCGTTCAGGGGGGAAGCTCCTACGAGCAGTACTTC. Its translation: CSVQGGSSYEQYF.

This sequence joins TRBV7-9 and TRBJ2-1; D might be TRBD1 (6 bases). V dropped 4 bases and J dropped 3 bases, with 10 bases sitting between them. This CDR3 contains 14 residues. From germline, CDR1 is SEHNR and CDR2 FQNEAQ (reference sequence). The CDR3, as DNA: TGTGCCAGCAGCTCCCGACAGGTCTACAATGAGCAGTTCTTC. It encodes CASSSRQVYNEQFF.